This is a list of T cell receptor beta chains from one sample in a study of post-analysis software for immune sequencing data. TCRdb independently ran MiXCR on the PCR reads; one entry per CDR3 protein. The repertoire holds approximately 660,000 distinct CDR3 sequences, approximately 59% seen once, with around 11% in the top ten. Sequencing was performed on blood. Receptor source: a girl aged 2 to 9 with multiple sclerosis. The CDR3 runs from the conserved cysteine through the conserved F or W. D genes are given only for firm matches. Not every row has a clone size; where given, it reads once, few, many or a size class.

v_gene,d_gene,j_gene,abundance,CDR3nt,CDR3aa
TRBV2,TRBD2,TRBJ2-5,.,TGTGCCAGCAGGAGAGGACTAGCGGGAGGGATGGAGACCCAGTACTTC,CASRRGLAGGMETQYF
TRBV5-6,.,TRBJ2-7,.,TGTGCCAGCAGCTTCCGGACCATGAAAAATCGGCCATACGAGCAGTACTTC,CASSFRTMKNRPYEQYF
TRBV7-8,TRBD2,TRBJ2-3,.,TGTGCCAGCAGCTCCGCGGAAAGTGGACTAGCGGGGACCACAGATACGCAGTATTTT,CASSSAESGLAGTTDTQYF
TRBV20-1,TRBD1,TRBJ2-7,few,TGCAGTGCTAGAGAAGCCCCGGGACAGGGGGCGACCGAGCAGTACTTC,CSAREAPGQGATEQYF
TRBV6-5,.,TRBJ2-1,.,TGTGCCAGCAGTTACTCAGGACAGTCAGGCTCCTACAATGAGCAGTTCTTC,CASSYSGQSGSYNEQFF
TRBV7-9,TRBD1,TRBJ2-1,once,TGTGCCAGCACCCCCAAAGACAGGGGTGAGCAGTTCTTC,CASTPKDRGEQFF
TRBV27,TRBD2,TRBJ2-3,.,TGTGCCAGCAGTTCACAAGGTATTAGCGGGAGCACAGATACGCAGTATTTT,CASSSQGISGSTDTQYF
TRBV4-2,.,TRBJ2-5,.,TGTGCCAGCAGCGGAAGCGTCTTACAAGAGACCCAGTACTTC,CASSGSVLQETQYF
TRBV4-1,.,TRBJ2-1,.,TGTGCCAGCAGCGGGACGAGGGGGGGTCTTTACAATGAGCAGTTCTTC,CASSGTRGGLYNEQFF
TRBV7-9,.,TRBJ1-2,once,TGTGCCAGCAGCTTAGCGGCGGGTTCCCTACTTGGCTACACCTTC,CASSLAAGSLLGYTF
TRBV20-1,TRBD1,TRBJ1-2,.,TGCAGTGCTAGTCGGGCAGGGGGTGAAGACTATGGCTACACCTTC,CSASRAGGEDYGYTF
TRBV11-3,.,TRBJ1-1,.,TGTGCCAGCAGCTTAGATCACCCGGGGGCGCGGACCAACACTGAAGCTTTCTTT,CASSLDHPGARTNTEAFF
TRBV6-5,.,TRBJ2-1,.,TGTGCCAGCAGTTTTCGGGTGGCCTACAATGAGCAGTTCTTC,CASSFRVAYNEQFF
TRBV20-1,.,TRBJ2-6,.,TGCAGTGCTAGTATCCCCTCTGGGGCCAACGTCCTGACTTTC,CSASIPSGANVLTF
TRBV3-1,TRBD1,TRBJ1-5,few,TGTGCCAGGACAGGGGGTAGCAATCAGCCCCAGCATTTT,CARTGGSNQPQHF
TRBV5-1,.,TRBJ2-2,.,TGCGCCAGCAGCTTGGACGGGGACACCGGGGAGCTGTTTTTT,CASSLDGDTGELFF
TRBV7-9,TRBD2,TRBJ2-7,few,TGTGCCAGCAGCTCCCGGGACTACTCGGGCGAGCAGTACTTC,CASSSRDYSGEQYF
TRBV29-1,.,TRBJ2-1,.,TGCAGCGTTGTAACTGGACTTTACAATGAGCAGTTCTTC,CSVVTGLYNEQFF
TRBV27,.,TRBJ2-6,.,TGTGCCAGCAGTTCATGGACAGCCTCTGGGGCCAACGTCCTGACTTTC,CASSSWTASGANVLTF
TRBV12-3/TRBV12-4,TRBD2,TRBJ2-4,.,TGTGCCAGCAGTCCGTGGACTAGCATGAAAAACATTCAGTACTTC,CASSPWTSMKNIQYF
TRBV6-5,TRBD2,TRBJ2-3,.,TGTGCCAGCAGTTACCAAACTAGCGGTCTTAGCACAGATACGCAGTATTTT,CASSYQTSGLSTDTQYF
TRBV19,.,TRBJ1-5,.,TGTGCCAGTAGTTTGGACACGTTTAATCAGCCCCAGCATTTT,CASSLDTFNQPQHF
TRBV7-2,TRBD2,TRBJ2-3,many,TGTGCCAGCAGCTTAGGGACTAGCGGGGGCACAGATACGCAGTATTTT,CASSLGTSGGTDTQYF
TRBV24-1,TRBD2,TRBJ2-1,.,TGTGCCACCAGTGATTTGAAGACTAGCGGGCGCAATGAGCAGTTCTTC,CATSDLKTSGRNEQFF
TRBV5-1,TRBD2,TRBJ2-3,few,TGCGCCAGCAGCCCCCGACTAGCAGGTTTCACAGATACGCAGTATTTT,CASSPRLAGFTDTQYF